The rows below give T cell receptor beta chains drawn from one sample of a study of blood T cell repertoires in COVID-19. Data came from immunoSEQ multiplex PCR; TCRdb stores just in-frame clones and leaves some out. The sample has under 250,000 clones; roughly 80% are singletons. Sequenced: peripheral blood. The receptors stem from a woman older than 75 with acute or convalescent COVID-19. Both conserved end residues are part of each CDR3. The D gene is left open where the match is weak. Size is omitted from some rows. Given values are once, few, many or a class for expanded clones.

V gene	D gene	J gene	clone size	CDR3 DNA	CDR3 protein
TRBV7-8	TRBD1	TRBJ2-5	.	TGTGCCAGCAGCTTTATCGGACAGGGTTTGGGAAAGACCCAGTACTTC	CASSFIGQGLGKTQYF
TRBV5-1	.	TRBJ1-4	.	TGCGCCAGCAGCCAAGGGGGAACTAATGAAAAACTGTTTTTT	CASSQGGTNEKLFF
TRBV5-1	TRBD2	TRBJ2-1	.	TGCGCCAGCAGCCGGACTAGCAGCGATGAGCAGTTCTTC	CASSRTSSDEQFF
TRBV9	.	TRBJ2-5	.	TGTGCCAGCTTTGACTGGCTCCAAGAGACCCAGTACTTC	CASFDWLQETQYF
TRBV3-1/TRBV3-2	TRBD1	TRBJ2-1	.	TGTGCCAGCAGCCCCCGGACAGGGAACAATGAGCAGTTCTTC	CASSPRTGNNEQFF
TRBV6-5	.	TRBJ2-7	.	TGTGCCAGCAGTTACGCCCTAGTGGCGGGAAACTACGAGCAGTACTTC	CASSYALVAGNYEQYF
TRBV2	.	TRBJ1-1	.	TGTGCCAGCAGGGTCGAGGGCCTTAACACTGAAGCTTTCTTT	CASRVEGLNTEAFF
TRBV5-1	TRBD2	TRBJ2-1	.	TGCGCCAGCAGCGACCCGACTAGCGGAAGTTACAATGAGCAGTTCTTC	CASSDPTSGSYNEQFF
TRBV6-5	.	TRBJ1-2	.	TGTGCCAGCAGTTACTCGTCACGGTTCTATGGCTACACCTTC	CASSYSSRFYGYTF
TRBV19	.	TRBJ1-2	.	TGTGCCAGTAGTGCCCGGACAGCCTATGGCTACACCTTC	CASSARTAYGYTF
TRBV2	.	TRBJ2-2	.	TGTGCCAGCAGTGAGATGCGGAACACCGGGGAGCTGTTTTTT	CASSEMRNTGELFF
TRBV28	.	TRBJ2-3	.	TGTGCCAGCAGCGTTGTGGGACAACTAATAACAGATACGCAGTATTTT	CASSVVGQLITDTQYF
TRBV27	TRBD1	TRBJ2-3	few	TGTGCCAGCAGCCCAATCAGGGGGTCTGCAGATACGCAGTATTTT	CASSPIRGSADTQYF
TRBV5-6	.	TRBJ1-2	.	TGTGCCAGCAGCCCTCTCAGGGGCATCTATGGCTACACCTTC	CASSPLRGIYGYTF
TRBV20-1	.	TRBJ1-6	few	TGCAGTGCTAGTGTGGGGCAAGATTCACCCCTCCACTTT	CSASVGQDSPLHF
TRBV9	.	TRBJ1-1	.	TGTGCCAGCAGCGTAGCCCAGGAGAACACTGAAGCTTTCTTT	CASSVAQENTEAFF
TRBV21-1	.	TRBJ2-7	few	TGTGCCAGCAGCAAGGGTAGCCACGAGCAGTACTTC	CASSKGSHEQYF
TRBV4-1	.	TRBJ2-1	few	TGCGCCAGCAGCCAAGATTGGGCAGGTGGGTACAATGAGCAGTTCTTC	CASSQDWAGGYNEQFF
TRBV12-3/TRBV12-4	.	TRBJ1-2	.	TGTGCCAGCAGTTTAACGGGTTTTGGCTACACCTTC	CASSLTGFGYTF
TRBV9	.	TRBJ2-7	.	TGTGCCAGCAGCGTAGAACGGGGCTACGAGCAGTACTTC	CASSVERGYEQYF
TRBV30	.	TRBJ1-2	.	TGTGCCTGGAGTGTATCACAGGGTGACTATGGCTACACCTTC	CAWSVSQGDYGYTF
TRBV5-6	TRBD1	TRBJ2-7	.	TGTGCCAGCAGCAAGGGACAGGGGGACTACTACGAGCAGTACTTC	CASSKGQGDYYEQYF
TRBV7-9	.	TRBJ2-1	.	TGTGCCAGCAGCCCCGTAGGGGGACATCGGCCGTACAATGAGCAGTTCTTC	CASSPVGGHRPYNEQFF
TRBV3-1/TRBV3-2	.	TRBJ2-1	.	TGTGCCAGCAGCCAATTGAATGAGGATGAGCAGTTCTTC	CASSQLNEDEQFF
TRBV12-3/TRBV12-4	.	TRBJ2-3	.	TGTGCCAGCAGCGGTGTCACAGATACGCAGTATTTT	CASSGVTDTQYF
TRBV6-4	TRBD2	TRBJ2-1	.	TGTGCCAGCAGTGATGAGCGGGGGGGCTCTAGTGAGCAGTTCTTC	CASSDERGGSSEQFF
TRBV7-2	TRBD1	TRBJ2-7	.	TGTGCCAGCAGCTTGTCCCGGGACAGCTACTACGAGCAGTACTTC	CASSLSRDSYYEQYF
TRBV5-8	TRBD2	TRBJ2-3	.	TGTGCCAGCACCAAGGGGAGCGGGGGGGCCCCAGATACGCAGTATTTT	CASTKGSGGAPDTQYF
TRBV9	.	TRBJ2-3	.	TGTGCCAGCAGCGTAGGGCCGGGACTTAGGGGATTCACAGATACGCAGTATTTT	CASSVGPGLRGFTDTQYF
TRBV19	TRBD2	TRBJ2-1	.	TGTGCCAGTAGCAGCACCTTAGCGGGTCCTTACAATGAGCAGTTCTTC	CASSSTLAGPYNEQFF
TRBV18	.	TRBJ2-7	.	TGTGCCAGCTCACCCCAGAACGGGGAGTACGAGCAGTACTTC	CASSPQNGEYEQYF
TRBV6-5	.	TRBJ2-3	.	TGTGCCAGCAGCCCGACTACTAGCACAGATACGCAGTATTTT	CASSPTTSTDTQYF
TRBV7-2	.	TRBJ1-1	.	TGTGCCAGCAGCTTAGGGCTAACGGGGAACACTGAAGCTTTCTTT	CASSLGLTGNTEAFF
TRBV5-1	TRBD2	TRBJ2-3	.	TGCGCCAGCAGCTTTGGCTTAGCGGGGGTTGGTGATACGCAGTATTTT	CASSFGLAGVGDTQYF
TRBV28	.	TRBJ1-5	.	TGTGCCAGCGGAGGACAGCCCCAGCATTTT	CASGGQPQHF
TRBV10-2	TRBD1	TRBJ1-2	.	TGCGCCAGCCGAGGCGCCGACAGGGATATAGGCTACACCTTC	CASRGADRDIGYTF
TRBV5-1	TRBD2	TRBJ2-1	.	TGCGCCAGCAGCTTAATAGCGGGGCCCTACAATGAGCAGTTCTTC	CASSLIAGPYNEQFF
TRBV19	.	TRBJ1-1	.	TGTGCCAGTAGTAACGGGGGGCGCACTGAAGCTTTCTTT	CASSNGGRTEAFF
TRBV5-1	.	TRBJ2-3	.	TGCGCCAGCACCCAGCGGACTAGCACAGATACGCAGTATTTT	CASTQRTSTDTQYF
TRBV18	.	TRBJ2-2	.	TGTGCCAGCTCACTAAACAGGGAAGTATCCACCGGGGAGCTGTTTTTT	CASSLNREVSTGELFF
TRBV12-3/TRBV12-4	.	TRBJ2-5	.	TGTGCCAGCAGTCCCACTCAAGAGACCCAGTACTTC	CASSPTQETQYF
TRBV6-5	.	TRBJ2-7	.	TGTGCCAGCATGAAAGGGGGTTCCACCTACGAGCAGTACTTC	CASMKGGSTYEQYF
TRBV14	.	TRBJ2-7	once	TGTGCCATCCCCGCGACTAGTAGCGAGCAGTACTTC	CAIPATSSEQYF
TRBV27	TRBD2	TRBJ2-1	.	TGTGCCAGCAGTACACGGACTAGCGGGACCTACAATGAGCAGTTCTTC	CASSTRTSGTYNEQFF
TRBV9	TRBD1	TRBJ2-7	.	TGTGCCAGCAGCGATGGACAGGGTACCTACGAGCAGTACTTC	CASSDGQGTYEQYF
TRBV7-2	.	TRBJ1-1	.	TGTGCCAGCAGCTTAGGGCAGGTTAACACTGAAGCTTTCTTT	CASSLGQVNTEAFF
TRBV11-2	.	TRBJ1-5	.	TGTGCCAGCAGCTTATCGGCGAGGGGAGGTCAGCCCCAGCATTTT	CASSLSARGGQPQHF
TRBV6-6	.	TRBJ1-1	.	TGTGCCAGCATCCGGGGTAACACTGAAGCTTTCTTT	CASIRGNTEAFF
TRBV7-9	TRBD1	TRBJ1-1	.	TGTGCCAGCAGCACTCGACAGGGGACGAACACTGAAGCTTTCTTT	CASSTRQGTNTEAFF
TRBV12-3/TRBV12-4	.	TRBJ1-2	.	TGTGCCAGCAGTTTAGGGAGGGACTATGGCTACACCTTC	CASSLGRDYGYTF
TRBV5-1	TRBD1	TRBJ2-5	.	TGCGCCAGCAGCTCCCTCCCGGGACAGGGGGAGACCCAGTACTTC	CASSSLPGQGETQYF
TRBV20-1	TRBD1	TRBJ1-6	few	TGCAGTGCTAGTGACAGGGGAACTTATAATTCACCCCTCCACTTT	CSASDRGTYNSPLHF
TRBV28	TRBD2	TRBJ2-7	.	TGTGCCAGCAGTTCACTAGCGGGAGGGCCGGTGAGATACGAGCAGTACTTC	CASSSLAGGPVRYEQYF
TRBV3-1/TRBV3-2	.	TRBJ1-4	.	TGTGCCAGCAGCTTTAGACAGGAAGGGGGTGAAAAACTGTTTTTT	CASSFRQEGGEKLFF
TRBV21-1	.	TRBJ2-1	once	TGTGCCAGCAGCAAAGCGCTCAGCGGGGTCGAATGCAATGAGCAGTTCTTC	CASSKALSGVECNEQFF
TRBV5-6	TRBD1	TRBJ1-6	once	TGTGCCAGCAGCTTGCGACAGGGGGCTGATTCACCCCTCCACTTT	CASSLRQGADSPLHF
TRBV28	TRBD1	TRBJ2-1	.	TGTGCCAGCACAACCGGGACAGGCTTTAGGGGTGAGCAGTTCTTC	CASTTGTGFRGEQFF
TRBV30	TRBD1	TRBJ1-6	.	TGTGCCTGGAGTCGAGGACAGGGAGATTCACCCCTCCACTTT	CAWSRGQGDSPLHF
TRBV11-2	TRBD1	TRBJ1-1	.	TGTGCCAGCAGCGGGTCCGGGACAGCGAACACTGAAGCTTTCTTT	CASSGSGTANTEAFF
TRBV14	.	TRBJ2-3	.	TGTGCCAGCAGCCCTAGAAGAGGGTACACAGATACGCAGTATTTT	CASSPRRGYTDTQYF